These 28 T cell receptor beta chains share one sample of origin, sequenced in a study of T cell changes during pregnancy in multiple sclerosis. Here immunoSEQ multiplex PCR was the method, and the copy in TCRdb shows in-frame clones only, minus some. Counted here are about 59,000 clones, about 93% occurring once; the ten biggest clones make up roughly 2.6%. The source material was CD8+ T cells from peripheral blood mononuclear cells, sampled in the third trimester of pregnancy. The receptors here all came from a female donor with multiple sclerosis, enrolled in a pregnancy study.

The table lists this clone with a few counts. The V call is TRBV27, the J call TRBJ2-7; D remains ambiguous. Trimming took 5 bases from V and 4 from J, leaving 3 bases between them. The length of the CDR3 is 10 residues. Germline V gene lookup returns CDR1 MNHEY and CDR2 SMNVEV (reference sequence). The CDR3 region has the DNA TGTGCCAGCAGTATATACGAGCAGTACTTC. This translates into CASSIYEQYF.

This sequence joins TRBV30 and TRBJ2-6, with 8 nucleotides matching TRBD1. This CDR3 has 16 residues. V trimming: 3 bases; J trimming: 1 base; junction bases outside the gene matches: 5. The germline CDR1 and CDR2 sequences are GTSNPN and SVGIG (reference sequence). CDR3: CAWRTGERSGANVLTF. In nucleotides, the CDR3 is TGTGCCTGGAGGACAGGGGAACGGTCTGGGGCCAACGTCCTGACTTTC.

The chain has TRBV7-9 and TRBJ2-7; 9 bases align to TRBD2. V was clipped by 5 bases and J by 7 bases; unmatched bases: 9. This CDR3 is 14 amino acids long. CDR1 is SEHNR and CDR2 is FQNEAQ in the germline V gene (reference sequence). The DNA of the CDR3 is TGTGCCAGCAGCCCAGCGGGGGGAGAGGTGGAGCAGTACTTC. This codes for CASSPAGGEVEQYF.

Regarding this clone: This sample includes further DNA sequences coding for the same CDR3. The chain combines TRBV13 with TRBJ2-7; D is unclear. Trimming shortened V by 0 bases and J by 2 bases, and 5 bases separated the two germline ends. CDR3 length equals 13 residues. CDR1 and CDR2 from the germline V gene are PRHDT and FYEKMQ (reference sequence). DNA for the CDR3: TGTGCCAGCAGCTTAGGCCCCACCTACGAGCAGTACTTC. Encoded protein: CASSLGPTYEQYF.

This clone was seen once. The CDR3 region is CASSIGHRLNQPQHF. For the CDR3, the DNA is TGTGCCAGTAGTATAGGTCACAGACTAAATCAGCCCCAGCATTTT. The V gene is TRBV19, the J gene TRBJ1-5; the D is unclear. Germline V gene data show CDR1 as LNHDA and CDR2 as SQIVND (reference sequence). The V gene lost 1 base and the J gene lost 4 bases, with 11 bases spanning the gap. CDR3 size: 15 residues. Together with reference TRBV19 and TRBJ1-5, the CDR3 gives the full variable domain: DGGITQSPKYLFRKEGQNVTLSCEQNLNHDAMYWYRQDPGQGLRLIYYSQIVNDFQKGDIAEGYSVSREKKESFPLTVTSAQKNPTAFYLCASSIGHRLNQPQHFGDGTRLSIL.

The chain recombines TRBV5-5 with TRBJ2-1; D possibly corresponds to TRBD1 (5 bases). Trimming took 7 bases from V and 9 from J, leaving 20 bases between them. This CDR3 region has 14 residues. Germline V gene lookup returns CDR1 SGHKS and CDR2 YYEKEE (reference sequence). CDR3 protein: CASSLGQGQGEQFF. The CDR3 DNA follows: TGTGCCAGCTCCTTGGGGCAGGGTCAGGGTGAGCAGTTCTTC.

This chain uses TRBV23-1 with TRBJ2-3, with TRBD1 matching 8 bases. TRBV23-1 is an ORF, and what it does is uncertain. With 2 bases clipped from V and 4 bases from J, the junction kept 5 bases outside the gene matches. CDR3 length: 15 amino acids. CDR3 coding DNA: TGCGCCAGCAGTCAAAGGACAGGGTACGCAGATACGCAGTATTTT. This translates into CASSQRTGYADTQYF.

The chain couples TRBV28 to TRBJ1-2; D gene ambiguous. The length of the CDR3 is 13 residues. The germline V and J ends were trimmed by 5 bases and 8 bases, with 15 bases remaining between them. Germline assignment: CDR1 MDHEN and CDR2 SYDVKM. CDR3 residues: CASSPYREKGYTF. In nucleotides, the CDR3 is TGTGCCAGCAGTCCCTACAGAGAGAAAGGCTACACCTTC.

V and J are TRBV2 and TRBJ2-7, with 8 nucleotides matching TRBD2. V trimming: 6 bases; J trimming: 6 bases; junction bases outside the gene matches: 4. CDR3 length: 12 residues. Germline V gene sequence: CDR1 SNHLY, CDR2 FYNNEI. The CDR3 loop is CASRGGRLEQYF. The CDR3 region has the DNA TGTGCCAGCAGGGGCGGGAGGCTCGAGCAGTACTTC. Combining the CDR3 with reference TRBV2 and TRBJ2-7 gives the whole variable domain EPEVTQTPSHQVTQMGQEVILRCVPISNHLYFYWYRQILGQKVEFLVSFYNNEISEKSEIFDDQFSVERPDGSNFTLKIRSTKLEDSAMYFCASRGGRLEQYFGPGTRLTVT.

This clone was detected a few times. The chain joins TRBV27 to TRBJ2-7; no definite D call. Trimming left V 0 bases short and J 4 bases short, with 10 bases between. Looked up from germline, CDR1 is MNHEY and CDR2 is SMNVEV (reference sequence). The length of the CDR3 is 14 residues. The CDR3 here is CASSLSGSRYEQYF. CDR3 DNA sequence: TGTGCCAGCAGTTTATCGGGCAGCCGGTACGAGCAGTACTTC.

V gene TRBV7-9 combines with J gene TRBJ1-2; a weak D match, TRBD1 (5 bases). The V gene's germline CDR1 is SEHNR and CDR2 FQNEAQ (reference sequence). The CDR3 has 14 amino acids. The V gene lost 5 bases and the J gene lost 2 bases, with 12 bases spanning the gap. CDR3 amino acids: CASSPPQVNYGYTF. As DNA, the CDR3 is TGTGCCAGCAGCCCCCCACAGGTGAACTATGGCTACACCTTC.

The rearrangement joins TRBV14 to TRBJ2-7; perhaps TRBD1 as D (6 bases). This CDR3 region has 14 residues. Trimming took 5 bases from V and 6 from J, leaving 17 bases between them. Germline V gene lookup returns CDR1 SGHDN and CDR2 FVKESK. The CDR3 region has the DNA TGTGCCAGCAGCACCGGACAGTGGGGGTTCGAGCAGTACTTC. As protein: CASSTGQWGFEQYF.

The CDR3 region has the DNA TGTGCCAGCAGCCACTCACAGGGGTATCGATCACCCCTCCACTTT. Residues: CASSHSQGYRSPLHF. This chain links TRBV14 with TRBJ1-6; TRBD1 aligns across 7 bases. CDR1 and CDR2 from the germline V gene are SGHDN and FVKESK. V lost 3 bases, J lost 10 bases, and 9 bases stayed unmatched. The CDR3 consists of 15 residues.

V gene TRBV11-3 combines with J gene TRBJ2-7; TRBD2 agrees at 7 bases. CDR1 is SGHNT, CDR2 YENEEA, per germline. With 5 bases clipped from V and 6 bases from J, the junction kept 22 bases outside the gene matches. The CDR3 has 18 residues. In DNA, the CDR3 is TGTGCCAGCAGCCGGTGGGCCCGCTACAGGTCCCCGGGGGGCGAGCAGTACTTC. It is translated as CASSRWARYRSPGGEQYF.

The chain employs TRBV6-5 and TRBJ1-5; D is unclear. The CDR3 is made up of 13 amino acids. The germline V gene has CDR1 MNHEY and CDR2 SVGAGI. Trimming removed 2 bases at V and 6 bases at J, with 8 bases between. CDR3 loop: CASSYGGSQPQHF. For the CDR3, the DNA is TGTGCCAGCAGTTACGGTGGGAGTCAGCCCCAGCATTTT.

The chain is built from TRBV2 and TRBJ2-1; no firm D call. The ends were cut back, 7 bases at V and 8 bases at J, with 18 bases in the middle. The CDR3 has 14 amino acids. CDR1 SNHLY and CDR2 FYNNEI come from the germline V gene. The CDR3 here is CASTFSRRKDEQFF. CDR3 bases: TGTGCCAGCACTTTCAGTCGCCGTAAAGATGAGCAGTTCTTC.

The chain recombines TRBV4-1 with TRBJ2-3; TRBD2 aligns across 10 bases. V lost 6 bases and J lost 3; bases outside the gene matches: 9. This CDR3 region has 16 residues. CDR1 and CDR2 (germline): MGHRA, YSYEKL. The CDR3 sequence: CASRPQIAGGTDTQYF. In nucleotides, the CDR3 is TGCGCCAGCAGACCCCAAATAGCGGGAGGAACAGATACGCAGTATTTT.

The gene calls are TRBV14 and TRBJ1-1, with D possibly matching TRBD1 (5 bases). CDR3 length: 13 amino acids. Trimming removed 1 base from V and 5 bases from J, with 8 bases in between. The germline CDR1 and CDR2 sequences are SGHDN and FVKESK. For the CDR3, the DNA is TGTGCCAGCAGCCAAGTCGGGGGGACTGAAGCTTTCTTT. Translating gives CASSQVGGTEAFF.

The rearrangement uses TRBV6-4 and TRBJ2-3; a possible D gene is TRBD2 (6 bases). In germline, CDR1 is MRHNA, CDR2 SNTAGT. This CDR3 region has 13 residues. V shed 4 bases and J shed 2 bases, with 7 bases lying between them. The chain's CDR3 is CASSAGATDTQYF. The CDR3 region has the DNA TGTGCCAGCAGTGCGGGAGCCACAGATACGCAGTATTTT.

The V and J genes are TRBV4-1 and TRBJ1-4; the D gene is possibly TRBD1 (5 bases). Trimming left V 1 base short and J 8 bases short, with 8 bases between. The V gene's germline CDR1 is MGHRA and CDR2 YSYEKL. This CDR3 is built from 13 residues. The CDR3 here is CASSQGGREKLFF. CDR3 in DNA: TGCGCCAGCAGCCAAGGGGGCCGGGAAAAACTGTTTTTT.

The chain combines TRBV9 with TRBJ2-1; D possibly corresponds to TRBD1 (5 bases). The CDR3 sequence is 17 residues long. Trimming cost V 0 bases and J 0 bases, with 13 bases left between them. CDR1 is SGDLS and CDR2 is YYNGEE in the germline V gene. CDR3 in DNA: TGTGCCAGCAGCGTAGACGGCAGGGCGAGCTCCTACAATGAGCAGTTCTTC. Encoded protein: CASSVDGRASSYNEQFF. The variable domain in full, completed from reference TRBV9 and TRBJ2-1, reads DSGVTQTPKHLITATGQRVTLRCSPRSGDLSVYWYQQSLDQGLQFLIQYYNGEERAKGNILERFSAQQFPDLHSELNLSSLELGDSALYFCASSVDGRASSYNEQFFGPGTRLTVL.

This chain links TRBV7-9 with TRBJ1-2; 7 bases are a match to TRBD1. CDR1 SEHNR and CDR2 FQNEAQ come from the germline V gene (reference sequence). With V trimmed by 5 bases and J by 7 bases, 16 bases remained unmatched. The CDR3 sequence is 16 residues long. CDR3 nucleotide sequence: TGTGCCAGCAGCGCAGGACAGGTTATATCACCCGGTGGCTACACCTTC. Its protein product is CASSAGQVISPGGYTF. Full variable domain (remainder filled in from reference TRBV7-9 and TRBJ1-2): DTGVSQNPRHKITKRGQNVTFRCDPISEHNRLYWYRQTLGQGPEFLTYFQNEAQLEKSRLLSDRFSAERPKGSFSTLEIQRTEQGDSAMYLCASSAGQVISPGGYTFGSGTRLTVV.

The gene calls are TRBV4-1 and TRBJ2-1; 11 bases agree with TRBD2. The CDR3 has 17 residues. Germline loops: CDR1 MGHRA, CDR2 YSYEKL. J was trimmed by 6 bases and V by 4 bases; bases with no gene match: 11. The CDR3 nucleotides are TGCGCCAGCAGCCGGGCGCTAGCGGGAGGAGGTGGCAATGAGCAGTTCTTC. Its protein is CASSRALAGGGGNEQFF.

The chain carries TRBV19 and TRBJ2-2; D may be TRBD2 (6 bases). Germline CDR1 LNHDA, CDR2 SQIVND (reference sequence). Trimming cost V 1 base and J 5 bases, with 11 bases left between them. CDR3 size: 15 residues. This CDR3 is CASSIVGGLTGELFF. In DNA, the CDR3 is TGTGCCAGTAGTATAGTCGGAGGGCTAACCGGGGAGCTGTTTTTT.

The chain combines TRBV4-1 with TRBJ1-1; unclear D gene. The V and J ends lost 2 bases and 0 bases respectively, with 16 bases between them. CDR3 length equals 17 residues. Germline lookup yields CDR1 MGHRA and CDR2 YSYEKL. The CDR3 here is CASSQWKARPMNTEAFF. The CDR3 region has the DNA TGCGCCAGCAGCCAATGGAAGGCCAGGCCCATGAACACTGAAGCTTTCTTT.

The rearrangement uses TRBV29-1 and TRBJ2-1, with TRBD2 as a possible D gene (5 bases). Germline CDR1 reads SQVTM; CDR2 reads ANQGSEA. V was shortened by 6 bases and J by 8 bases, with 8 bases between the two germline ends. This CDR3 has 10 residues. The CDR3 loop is CSVEVHEQFF. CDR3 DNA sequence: TGCAGCGTGGAGGTACATGAGCAGTTCTTC.

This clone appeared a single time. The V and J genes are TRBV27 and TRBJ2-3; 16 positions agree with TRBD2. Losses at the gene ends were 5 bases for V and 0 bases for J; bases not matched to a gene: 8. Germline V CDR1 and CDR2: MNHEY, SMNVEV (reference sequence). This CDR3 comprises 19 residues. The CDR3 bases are TGTGCCAGCAGTGGGGAGGGGACTAGCGGGAGGGATAGCACAGATACGCAGTATTTT. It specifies CASSGEGTSGRDSTDTQYF.

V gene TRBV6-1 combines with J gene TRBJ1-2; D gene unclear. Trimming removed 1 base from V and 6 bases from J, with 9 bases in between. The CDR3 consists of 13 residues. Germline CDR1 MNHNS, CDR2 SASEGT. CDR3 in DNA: TGTGCCAGCAGTGAAGGAGAGATAAATGGCTACACCTTC. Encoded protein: CASSEGEINGYTF.